One sample yielded the 14 T cell receptor beta chains listed below, sequenced in a study of T-cell reconstitution after alpha-beta-depleted transplantation in children. The library targeted TCRbeta and was prepared with unique molecular identifiers. TCRdb used MiXCR to reprocess the PCR reads, holding one entry per CDR3 protein. The sample has hundreds of thousands of distinct CDR3 sequences, 16% seen once. The specimen comprised PBMCs, mostly from graft donor cells, sampled 360 days after TCRalphabeta/CD19-depleted stem cell transplant. These receptors were obtained from a boy less than two years old who had a stem cell transplant for Wiskott-Aldrich syndrome, so the T cells may come from the graft donor.

This clonotype came up a few times. The rearrangement links TRBV10-3 to TRBJ2-7, with D perhaps being TRBD1 or TRBD2 (6 bases each). CDR3 length: 16 residues. Trimming left V 0 bases short and J 2 bases short, with 14 bases between. Germline V gene lookup returns CDR1 ENHRY and CDR2 SYGVKD. The CDR3 bases are TGTGCCATCAGTGAGTCGAAGGGGGGCCGTACCTACGAGCAGTACTTC. It codes for CAISESKGGRTYEQYF.

Only a few counts were recorded for this clonotype. The V call is TRBV12-3 or TRBV12-4, the J call TRBJ1-3; no clear D. This CDR3 has 16 residues. Trimming left V 5 bases short and J 0 bases short, with 14 bases between. CDR3 coding DNA: TGTGCCAGCAGTCCCTATGGGCAGGTCTCTGGAAACACCATATATTTT. It translates to CASSPYGQVSGNTIYF.

This clonotype was observed a handful of times. The chain recombines TRBV11-2 with TRBJ1-2; 7 bases agree with TRBD1. The CDR3 has 14 residues. Per germline, CDR1 SGHAT and CDR2 FQNNGV. V lost 2 bases to trimming and J lost 4 bases; unmatched junction nucleotides: 4. The CDR3 loop is CASSLIQGSYGYTF. Here the CDR3 DNA reads TGTGCCAGCAGCTTAATACAGGGGAGCTATGGCTACACCTTC.

This chain joins TRBV10-3 and TRBJ2-1; either TRBD1 or TRBD2 may fit D (9 bases each). The CDR3 is made up of 19 amino acids. V gave up 4 bases and J gave up 5 bases, with 27 bases separating them. The germline gives CDR1 ENHRY, CDR2 SYGVKD. The CDR3 nucleotides read TGTGCCATCAGTGTTCCACAGGGGGCTTTGCGGGAGGGCCACAATGAGCAGTTCTTC. Protein sequence: CAISVPQGALREGHNEQFF.

This clonotype has ten or more counts. The rearrangement uses TRBV29-1 and TRBJ2-5; D call uncertain. The CDR3 totals 14 residues. V dropped 6 bases and J dropped 3 bases, with 17 bases sitting between them. Per germline, CDR1 SQVTM and CDR2 ANQGSEA. In DNA, the CDR3 is TGCAGCGTCACCACACGGAAGGGTAAAGAGACCCAGTACTTC. Translated: CSVTTRKGKETQYF.

The rearrangement joins TRBV25-1 to TRBJ1-6; 7 bases map to TRBD1. Germline CDR1 MGHDK, CDR2 SYGVNS. V dropped 5 bases and J dropped 6; count of bases not matched to a gene: 7. The CDR3 loop spans 15 amino acids. This CDR3 is CASSPRNRGNSPLHF. Written as DNA, the CDR3 is TGTGCCAGCAGTCCTCGAAACAGGGGTAATTCACCCCTCCACTTT.

The rearrangement uses TRBV7-8 and TRBJ1-4, with D unresolved. Germline lookup yields CDR1 SGHVS and CDR2 FQNEAQ. V lost 5 bases and J 6 bases, leaving 10 bases between the germline ends. This CDR3 is built from 13 residues. Here the CDR3 reads CASSLGRDEKLFF. CDR3 coding DNA: TGTGCCAGCAGCCTCGGACGAGATGAAAAACTGTTTTTT.

V is TRBV29-1 and J is TRBJ2-1, with D hard to call. The CDR3 is 15 amino acids. Germline V lookup: CDR1 SQVTM, CDR2 ANQGSEA. V was cut by 6 bases and J by 7 bases, with 22 bases left in between. CDR3 DNA: TGCAGCGTCCGAAAGGAAGCACAAGCTCTGAATGAGCAGTTCTTC. Residues: CSVRKEAQALNEQFF.

This clonotype has just a few counts. The genes are TRBV9 and TRBJ2-1, with TRBD2 matching over 12 bases. Looked up from germline, CDR1 is SGDLS and CDR2 is YYNGEE. The CDR3 is 16 residues long. Trimming took 1 base from V and 6 from J; bases not matched to a gene: 5. The CDR3 nucleotides are TGTGCCAGCAGCGTAAGGGCTAGCGGGAGGGCCAATGAGCAGTTCTTC. Translated: CASSVRASGRANEQFF.

This clonotype was counted a few times. This chain uses TRBV19 with TRBJ2-1; weak D call: TRBD2 (6 bases). The CDR3 is made up of 14 amino acids. The V and J ends lost 7 bases and 6 bases respectively, with 16 bases between them. CDR1 is LNHDA, CDR2 SQIVND, per germline (reference sequence). CDR3 sequence (DNA): TGTGCCAGTAAAGGACTACCCCTGGGCAATGAGCAGTTCTTC. Its protein product is CASKGLPLGNEQFF.

This clonotype was detected only a few times. The V and J genes are TRBV7-6 and TRBJ2-3; TRBD2 matches at 8 bases. The V gene's germline CDR1 is SGHVS and CDR2 FNYEAQ. The CDR3 is 14 residues long. The V gene end was trimmed by 5 bases and the J gene end by 8 bases; junction bases not matched to a gene: 9. The DNA of the CDR3 is TGTGCCAGCAGCCAGGAGCGGGAGAGAGTTACGCAGTATTTT. It yields the protein CASSQERERVTQYF.

The chain couples TRBV12-3 or TRBV12-4 to TRBJ1-6, with 7 positions matching TRBD1. The CDR3 has 18 amino acids. The V gene end was trimmed by 2 bases and the J gene end by 9 bases; junction bases not matched to a gene: 16. The CDR3 sequence is CASSLRSRGIVLGSPLHF. CDR3 DNA: TGTGCCAGCAGTTTACGGAGCAGGGGGATAGTCCTTGGTTCACCCCTCCACTTT.

This clonotype was seen a handful of times. The chain joins TRBV2 to TRBJ2-5; 13 bases line up with TRBD2. The CDR3 is 15 amino acids. Per the germline V gene, CDR1 is SNHLY and CDR2 is FYNNEI. With 6 bases clipped from V and 5 bases from J, the junction kept 6 bases outside the gene matches. The CDR3 protein is CASSIRTSGGETQYF. In nucleotides, the CDR3 is TGTGCCAGCAGCATCCGGACTAGCGGGGGTGAGACCCAGTACTTC.

There are a few counts of this clonotype. The gene calls are TRBV12-3 or TRBV12-4 and TRBJ2-1; 7 bases agree with TRBD2. The CDR3 sequence is 17 residues long. The V segment lost 4 bases and the J segment 0 bases; nucleotides outside the gene matches: 9. DNA of the CDR3: TGTGCCAGCAGTTCCGGGGGGATTTTTCGCTCCTACAATGAGCAGTTCTTC. Protein: CASSSGGIFRSYNEQFF.